The rows below give T cell receptor beta chains drawn from one sample of a study of T cell responses to AZD1222 COVID-19 vaccine. The repertoire was sequenced with immunoSEQ multiplex PCR; TCRdb's copy has only in-frame clones and lacks some. The table records 250,000 to 300,000 clones, approximately 94% of them present only once. The sample consisted of peripheral blood, taken 28 days after the second AZD1222 dose. All receptors derive from an adult who received the AZD1222 COVID-19 vaccine. Each CDR3 is given with its conserved first and last residue. The order of the fields is V gene, clone size, D gene, J gene, CDR3 protein, CDR3 DNA. The D gene is left open where the match is weak. Rows may omit the clone size; those that give it use once, few, many or a size class.

TRBV12-3/TRBV12-4	.	TRBD2	TRBJ2-7	CASSTTSGYEQYF	TGTGCCAGCAGTACAACTAGCGGCTACGAGCAGTACTTC
TRBV21-1	once	.	TRBJ2-3	CASSKGSQGLKTDTQYF	TGTGCCAGCAGCAAAGGGTCACAGGGGCTTAAAACAGATACGCAGTATTTT
TRBV9	.	TRBD2	TRBJ2-3	CASSVATRAGTSGRVTDTQYF	TGTGCCAGCAGCGTAGCTACGCGGGCTGGGACTAGCGGGAGAGTCACAGATACGCAGTATTTT
TRBV29-1	.	.	TRBJ2-3	CSVEVWGSGPFTDTQYF	TGCAGCGTTGAAGTATGGGGTTCAGGGCCCTTCACAGATACGCAGTATTTT
TRBV7-3	once	.	TRBJ1-2	CASSLTGQPPYGYTF	TGTGCCAGCAGCTTAACCGGACAGCCACCTTATGGCTACACCTTC
TRBV6-5	.	TRBD1	TRBJ2-2	CASSLTGGIGELFF	TGTGCCAGCAGCCTGACAGGGGGGATCGGGGAGCTGTTTTTT
TRBV30	.	.	TRBJ1-2	CAWSRSATIYGYTF	TGTGCCTGGAGTAGAAGTGCAACAATCTATGGCTACACCTTC
TRBV5-1	.	TRBD2	TRBJ2-7	CASSLLAGGPYEQYF	TGCGCCAGCAGCTTGCTGGCGGGAGGGCCCTACGAGCAGTACTTC
TRBV27	.	.	TRBJ1-6	CASTRGRSPLHF	TGTGCCAGCACCAGGGGCAGGTCACCCCTCCACTTT
TRBV9	.	.	TRBJ2-4	CASSVGLGQNIQYF	TGTGCCAGCAGCGTTGGTCTAGGACAAAACATTCAGTACTTC
TRBV29-1	.	TRBD2	TRBJ2-7	CSALGGLAGTYEQYF	TGCAGCGCCCTTGGGGGACTAGCGGGAACCTACGAGCAGTACTTC
TRBV2	few	TRBD1	TRBJ2-3	CASSRPGTVTDTQYF	TGTGCCAGCAGCCGTCCCGGGACAGTCACAGATACGCAGTATTTT
TRBV19	.	.	TRBJ2-7	CASSIAPGGSYEQYF	TGTGCCAGTAGTATAGCCCCTGGCGGCTCCTACGAGCAGTACTTC
TRBV9	.	TRBD1	TRBJ2-7	CASSDHDRGGAGEDPGEQYF	TGTGCCAGCAGCGACCACGACAGGGGGGGCGCGGGAGAGGATCCGGGAGAGCAGTACTTC
TRBV19	.	.	TRBJ1-5	CASSGPGNQPQHF	TGTGCCAGTAGTGGCCCTGGCAATCAGCCCCAGCATTTT
TRBV27	.	.	TRBJ2-3	CASSLLGADTQYF	TGTGCCAGCAGTTTATTAGGAGCAGATACGCAGTATTTT
TRBV12-2	.	.	TRBJ1-5	CASRLVGPGNQPQHF	.
TRBV3-1/TRBV3-2	once	TRBD1	TRBJ1-1	CASSQAGGDANTEAFF	TGTGCCAGCAGCCAAGCAGGGGGGGATGCGAACACTGAAGCTTTCTTT
TRBV28	.	.	TRBJ1-5	CASGLQGGNQPQHF	TGTGCCAGCGGGCTACAGGGTGGCAATCAGCCCCAGCATTTT
TRBV5-6	.	TRBD1	TRBJ1-5	CASSLAGDRNNQPQHF	TGTGCCAGCAGCTTGGCCGGGGACAGGAACAATCAGCCCCAGCATTTT
TRBV29-1	.	.	TRBJ2-1	CSVVRALRTNEQFF	TGCAGCGTTGTGAGGGCCTTGAGGACCAATGAGCAGTTCTTC
TRBV28	.	.	TRBJ2-7	CASSLSLPGSYEQYF	TGTGCCAGCAGTTTGTCCCTCCCGGGCTCCTACGAGCAGTACTTC
TRBV4-1	.	TRBD1	TRBJ1-2	CASSQGRGPNYGYTF	TGCGCCAGCAGCCAGGGCAGGGGGCCTAACTATGGCTACACCTTC
TRBV9	.	.	TRBJ2-7	CASSVAHRQGYEQYF	TGTGCCAGCAGCGTCGCCCACCGTCAGGGATACGAGCAGTACTTC
TRBV3-1/TRBV3-2	.	.	TRBJ1-4	CASGKPATNEKLFF	TGTGCCAGTGGGAAGCCAGCAACTAATGAAAAACTGTTTTTT
TRBV20-1	.	.	TRBJ1-1	CSASSNTEAFF	TGCAGTGCTAGCTCAAACACTGAAGCTTTCTTT
TRBV6-5	.	TRBD1	TRBJ1-4	CASSYDRGREKLFF	TGTGCCAGCAGTTACGACAGGGGGCGTGAAAAACTGTTTTTT
TRBV5-6	.	.	TRBJ2-3	CASSRGTDTQYF	TGTGCCAGCAGCCGAGGCACAGATACGCAGTATTTT
TRBV9	.	TRBD2	TRBJ2-7	CASSSGTSGRGTYEQYF	TGTGCCAGCAGCTCGGGGACTAGCGGGAGGGGAACCTACGAGCAGTACTTC
TRBV18	.	.	TRBJ1-4	CASSPTGGDEKLFF	TGTGCCAGCTCCCCAACAGGAGGAGATGAAAAACTGTTTTTT
TRBV7-2	.	.	TRBJ1-3	CASTPPGPGVSGNTIYF	TGTGCCAGCACCCCCCCGGGGCCCGGTGTCTCTGGAAACACCATATATTTT
TRBV5-1	.	.	TRBJ2-5	CASSPGPGEETQYF	TGCGCCAGCAGTCCTGGGCCTGGGGAAGAGACCCAGTACTTC
TRBV24-1	.	.	TRBJ1-5	CAIQEAGASQPQHF	TGTGCCATCCAGGAGGCGGGGGCGAGTCAGCCCCAGCATTTT
TRBV7-2	.	.	TRBJ2-2	CASSLDALPLSAGELFF	TGTGCCAGCAGCTTAGATGCATTACCCCTTTCCGCCGGGGAGCTGTTTTTT
TRBV6-6	.	.	TRBJ1-1	CASISTSSGNTEAFF	TGTGCCAGCATCTCCACCAGTAGCGGGAACACTGAAGCTTTCTTT
TRBV29-1	.	.	TRBJ1-5	CSVAEGQHSNQPQHF	TGCAGCGTTGCCGAAGGGCAGCATAGCAATCAGCCCCAGCATTTT
TRBV4-1	.	.	TRBJ2-3	CASSQPWGGSDTQYF	TGCGCCAGCAGCCAGCCATGGGGAGGATCAGATACGCAGTATTTT
TRBV13	.	TRBD2	TRBJ2-1	CASSLQTSGGSNEQFF	TGTGCCAGCAGCTTACAGACTAGCGGGGGGTCGAATGAGCAGTTCTTC
TRBV28	.	.	TRBJ2-1	CASSFRLRGLLYNEQFF	TGTGCCAGCAGTTTCCGACTGCGGGGGCTGCTCTACAATGAGCAGTTCTTC
TRBV19	.	.	TRBJ1-4	CASSHGQINEKLFF	TGTGCCAGTAGTCACGGACAGATAAATGAAAAACTGTTTTTT
TRBV2	.	TRBD2	TRBJ2-5	CASSTSGGWETQYF	TGTGCCAGCAGTACTAGCGGGGGCTGGGAGACCCAGTACTTC
TRBV19	.	.	TRBJ2-5	CASTKQGAETQYF	TGTGCCAGCACTAAGCAGGGTGCAGAGACCCAGTACTTC
TRBV6-1	.	TRBD2	TRBJ2-2	CASSGVAGGSNTGELFF	TGTGCCAGCAGTGGAGTAGCGGGGGGATCGAACACCGGGGAGCTGTTTTTT
TRBV7-8	once	.	TRBJ1-3	CASSLGWGQNGNTIYF	TGTGCCAGCAGCTTAGGATGGGGCCAGAATGGAAACACCATATATTTT
TRBV7-9	.	.	TRBJ1-6	CASSPPRGNSPLHF	TGTGCCAGCAGCCCCCCTAGGGGAAATTCACCCCTCCACTTT
TRBV30	.	.	TRBJ1-6	CAWSVEVPYNSPLHF	TGTGCCTGGAGTGTAGAAGTCCCCTATAATTCACCCCTCCACTTT
TRBV12-3/TRBV12-4	.	.	TRBJ1-2	CASSWDTNVGYTF	TGTGCCAGCAGTTGGGACACAAACGTTGGCTACACCTTC
TRBV7-8	.	.	TRBJ2-3	CASSPSRLASPDTQYF	TGTGCCAGCAGCCCCTCCAGGCTAGCGTCCCCAGATACGCAGTATTTT
TRBV2	.	.	TRBJ1-5	CASSVIRGTNQPQHF	TGTGCCAGCAGTGTCATCAGGGGCACGAATCAGCCCCAGCATTTT
TRBV28	.	TRBD2	TRBJ2-5	CATRTSGKETQYF	TGTGCCACCCGGACTAGCGGAAAAGAGACCCAGTACTTC
TRBV6-5	.	.	TRBJ2-3	CASSYSKGAGTQYF	TGTGCCAGCAGTTACTCGAAAGGGGCAGGCACGCAGTATTTT
TRBV18	.	TRBD1	TRBJ2-7	CASLGDSAPYEQYF	TGTGCCAGCCTGGGGGACAGCGCGCCCTACGAGCAGTACTTC
TRBV11-2	.	.	TRBJ2-7	CASSFLREQYF	TGTGCCAGCAGCTTCCTGAGGGAGCAGTACTTC
TRBV27	.	.	TRBJ2-4	CASSSIGGVRKNIQYF	TGTGCCAGCAGTTCAATTGGCGGGGTTCGCAAAAACATTCAGTACTTC
TRBV11-2	.	.	TRBJ1-6	CASSLVTPSPLHF	TGTGCCAGCAGCTTAGTCACCCCCTCACCCCTCCACTTT
TRBV25-1	.	.	TRBJ2-2	CVTERADTGELFF	TGTGTAACCGAGAGGGCGGACACCGGGGAGCTGTTTTTT
TRBV7-6	.	TRBD1	TRBJ2-2	CASSLGTGNTGELFF	TGTGCCAGCAGCCTCGGGACAGGGAACACCGGGGAGCTGTTTTTT
TRBV2	once	.	TRBJ1-1	CASSEGVSTEAFF	TGTGCCAGCAGTGAGGGGGTTTCCACTGAAGCTTTCTTT
TRBV6-5	.	.	TRBJ1-1	CASSYYARDTEAFF	TGTGCCAGCAGTTACTACGCCCGGGACACTGAAGCTTTCTTT
TRBV3-1/TRBV3-2	once	TRBD1	TRBJ1-6	CASSLQGDSPLHF	TGTGCCAGCAGCCTCCAGGGGGATTCACCCCTCCACTTT